Below are 31 T cell receptor beta chains sequenced from a single sample in a study of cytomegalovirus exposure and HLA in healthy donors. Primers included in the PCR were 60 Vbeta and 13 Jbeta primers. The protocol was immunoSEQ multiplex PCR, while the TCRdb copy is restricted to in-frame clones and leaves out a portion. Found here are 130,000 or so clones, approximately 76% of them singletons; the top ten hold about 1.7%. Material for sequencing was PBMCs. The receptor set was obtained from a man aged 40-55 years in good health and CMV-seronegative.

V usage is TRBV25-1 and J usage is TRBJ2-3; 9 bases map to TRBD1. Germline loops: CDR1 MGHDK, CDR2 SYGVNS. The CDR3 extends over 13 amino acids. J lost 1 base, V lost 8 bases, and 1 base had no gene match. CDR3 loop: CASGDRGTDTQYF. CDR3 nucleotides: TGTGCCAGCGGGGACAGGGGCACAGATACGCAGTATTTT. The full variable domain, with the rest looked up from reference TRBV25-1 and TRBJ2-3, is EADIYQTPRYLVIGTGKKITLECSQTMGHDKMYWYQQDPGMELHLIHYSYGVNSTEKGDLSSESTVSRIRTEHFPLTLESARPSHTSQYLCASGDRGTDTQYFGPGTRLTVL.

V is TRBV19 and J is TRBJ2-5; 7 bases are shared with TRBD1. The end of the DNA aligns better with TRBJ2-7, so the J call may be wrong. This CDR3 comprises 14 residues. Germline CDR1 and CDR2: LNHDA and SQIVND (reference sequence). CDR3 amino acids: CASSSVQGSSEQYF. The CDR3 nucleotides read TGTGCCAGTAGTTCTGTACAGGGGAGTAGCGAGCAGTACTTC.

The chain has TRBV7-8 and TRBJ1-1; 7 bases agree with TRBD1. Trimming removed 5 bases from V and 0 bases from J; junction bases left unmatched: 3. The CDR3 runs to 14 residues. Germline loops: CDR1 SGHVS, CDR2 FQNEAQ. CDR3 sequence (DNA): TGTGCCAGCAGCCCGACAGGGATGAACACTGAAGCTTTCTTT. Residues: CASSPTGMNTEAFF.

V and J are TRBV15 and TRBJ2-5; 9 bases map to TRBD2. The germline CDR1 and CDR2 sequences are LNHNV and YYDKDF (reference sequence). V lost 3 bases and J lost 4; bases outside the gene matches: 6. There are 15 residues in the CDR3. The CDR3 region has the DNA TGTGCCACCAGCAGGTTAGCGGGGGTGGTAGAGACCCAGTACTTC. This translates into CATSRLAGVVETQYF.

The V gene is TRBV7-9, the J gene TRBJ2-2, with 12 bases lining up with TRBD2. Unmatched junction bases numbered 1, after V lost 5 bases and J lost 0 bases. CDR3 length equals 16 residues. Germline CDR1 is SEHNR and CDR2 is FQNEAQ (reference sequence). This chain's CDR3 is CASSGTSGPNTGELFF. DNA for the CDR3: TGTGCCAGCAGCGGGACTAGCGGGCCGAACACCGGGGAGCTGTTTTTT.

The chain recombines TRBV15 with TRBJ2-3, with a weak D call TRBD2 (6 bases). V was cut by 6 bases and J by 6 bases, with 25 bases left in between. The CDR3 totals 17 residues. Looked up from germline, CDR1 is LNHNV and CDR2 is YYDKDF (reference sequence). The chain's CDR3 is CATRFGTITGGRDTQYF. The DNA of the CDR3 is TGTGCCACCAGGTTCGGGACCATCACCGGGGGTCGGGATACGCAGTATTTT.

The gene calls are TRBV5-4 and TRBJ2-7, with 9 nucleotides matching TRBD2. The V and J ends lost 4 bases and 0 bases, in that order; junction bases with no gene match: 8. This CDR3 has 16 amino acids. CDR1 is SGHNT, CDR2 YYREEE, per germline (reference sequence). This chain's CDR3 is CASSGPSGASSYEQYF. Written as DNA, the CDR3 is TGTGCCAGCAGCGGCCCTAGCGGGGCTAGCTCCTACGAGCAGTACTTC.

The chain combines TRBV28 with TRBJ2-7, with 7 bases identical to TRBD2. The J segment lost 4 bases and the V segment lost 4 bases, leaving 13 bases of the junction unmatched. Germline V gene data show CDR1 as MDHEN and CDR2 as SYDVKM. CDR3 length equals 16 residues. The CDR3 is CASSYSPSGGSYEQYF. CDR3 nucleotide sequence: TGTGCCAGCAGTTATAGCCCCTCCGGCGGGAGTTACGAGCAGTACTTC.

As to this clone: Mismatch with germline at one junction end may stem from a read error. The chain has TRBV7-9 and TRBJ2-7; 12 positions match TRBD2. The CDR3 sequence is 17 residues long. Germline V gives CDR1 SEHNR, CDR2 FQNEAQ (reference sequence). The CDR3 protein is CSSSPRVWTSGDYEQYF. The CDR3 nucleotides read TGTTCCAGCAGCCCACGGGTCTGGACTAGCGGGGACTACGAGCAGTACTTC.

The V and J genes are TRBV4-3 and TRBJ2-3, with a possible D match to TRBD1 (5 bases). The CDR3 is 15 amino acids. Germline CDR1 reads LGHNA; CDR2 reads YSLEER. V was cut by 3 bases and J by 6 bases, with 16 bases left in between. The CDR3 bases are TGCGCCAGCAGCCAGGAGATCCAGGGATCCGATACGCAGTATTTT. It specifies CASSQEIQGSDTQYF.

This rearrangement joins TRBV7-8 to TRBJ2-2, with D unresolved. The CDR3 has 11 amino acids. The ends were cut back, 4 bases at V and 7 bases at J, with 4 bases in the middle. Germline CDR1 and CDR2: SGHVS and FQNEAQ. The CDR3 DNA reads as TGTGCCAGCAGCTCCAACGGGGAGCTGTTTTTT. It is translated as CASSSNGELFF.

The chain joins TRBV18 to TRBJ1-5, with D possibly matching TRBD1 (6 bases). There are 14 residues in the CDR3. V was clipped by 5 bases and J by 5 bases, with 13 bases between them. Germline loops: CDR1 KGHSH, CDR2 LQKENI. The DNA for the CDR3 is TGTGCCAGCTCAGTACAGGGTGCCTATCAGCCCCAGCATTTT. Protein: CASSVQGAYQPQHF.

The chain has TRBV7-9 and TRBJ2-3; 11 nucleotides match TRBD2. The CDR3 loop spans 15 amino acids. CDR1 and CDR2 from the germline V gene are SEHNR and FQNEAQ (reference sequence). J lost 5 bases, V lost 1 base, and 2 bases had no gene match. CDR3 amino acids: CASSLVAGGQDTQYF. For the CDR3, the DNA is TGTGCCAGCAGCTTAGTAGCGGGGGGGCAAGATACGCAGTATTTT.

This chain uses TRBV23-1 with TRBJ2-5, with TRBD1 identical over 7 bases. The J call is uncertain, as TRBJ2-7 better fits the DNA end. TRBV23-1 is sorted into the ORF group, with uncertain function. This CDR3 is 13 amino acids long. The CDR3 spells CASNYRGSYEQYF. The CDR3 bases are TGCGCCAGCAACTACAGGGGTTCCTACGAGCAGTACTTC.

The chain employs TRBV25-1 and TRBJ1-4; 10 nucleotides agree with TRBD1. Germline CDR1 and CDR2: MGHDK and SYGVNS. The CDR3 runs 16 residues. The V segment lost 1 base and the J segment 4 bases; nucleotides outside the gene matches: 3. The DNA for the CDR3 is TGTGCCAGCAGTGAATGGGGGACAGGGGTTAATGAAAAACTGTTTTTT. Its translation is CASSEWGTGVNEKLFF.

As to this clone: A junction boundary mismatches the germline segment, possibly from a read error. The rearrangement uses TRBV7-8 and TRBJ2-6; a possible D gene is TRBD1 (5 bases). CDR1 and CDR2 (germline): SGHVS, FQNEAQ. The CDR3 is made up of 15 amino acids. The CDR3: CASSPEFSGANGLTF. CDR3 nucleotides: TGTGCCAGCAGCCCCGAGTTCTCTGGGGCCAACGGCCTGACTTTC.

This chain joins TRBV6-5 and TRBJ2-7; D possibly corresponds to TRBD1 (6 bases). Deletions cut 4 bases from V and 5 bases from J, with 18 bases between. Germline CDR1 reads MNHEY; CDR2 reads SVGAGI. This CDR3 is 15 amino acids long. The CDR3 DNA is TGTGCCAGCAGTTCTACGGGACAAAGTAAGCACGAGCAGTACTTC. Encoded protein: CASSSTGQSKHEQYF.

The V gene is TRBV5-4, the J gene TRBJ1-2; D remains ambiguous. This CDR3 has 16 amino acids. Germline assignment: CDR1 SGHNT and CDR2 YYREEE (reference sequence). V dropped 0 bases and J dropped 0 bases, with 12 bases sitting between them. CDR3 protein: CASSLVSRGPNYGYTF. CDR3 bases: TGTGCCAGCAGCTTGGTGTCTCGCGGCCCTAACTATGGCTACACCTTC.

The V gene is TRBV7-6, the J gene TRBJ2-5; 11 bases line up with TRBD1. The J call may be faulty, since TRBJ2-7 better matches the DNA end. This CDR3 comprises 14 residues. Germline V gene data show CDR1 as SGHVS and CDR2 as FNYEAQ. The CDR3 coding sequence is TGTGCCAGCAGCCTCTGGACAGGGGGCGACGAGCAGTACTTC. This sequence encodes CASSLWTGGDEQYF.

This chain joins TRBV28 and TRBJ2-3; 9 bases line up with TRBD1. V gave up 4 bases and J gave up 0 bases; unmatched junction bases: 2. Germline CDR1 MDHEN, CDR2 SYDVKM. The CDR3 has 15 residues. CDR3 loop: CASSWTGDSTDTQYF. The CDR3 nucleotides are TGTGCCAGCAGTTGGACAGGGGATAGCACAGATACGCAGTATTTT.

This chain uses TRBV12-5 with TRBJ1-3; 10 nucleotides match TRBD1. CDR3 length equals 19 residues. Germline V gene sequence: CDR1 LGHNT, CDR2 FRNRAP. V lost 1 base, J lost 3 bases, and 12 bases stayed unmatched. CDR3 coding DNA: TGTGCTAGTGGTTTGGCACCGGGACAGGGGCGTCCGCGTGGAAACACCATATATTTT. Protein: CASGLAPGQGRPRGNTIYF.

J is TRBJ1-5 and V is TRBV4-1; possible D gene TRBD1, 6 bases. Germline V gene lookup returns CDR1 MGHRA and CDR2 YSYEKL. The ends were cut back, 5 bases at V and 2 bases at J, with 22 bases in the middle. The CDR3 length is 18 residues. CDR3 bases: TGCGCCAGCAGCGAAGGACTACTGCAGGGGAATGGCAATCAGCCCCAGCATTTT. It translates to CASSEGLLQGNGNQPQHF.

V gene TRBV27 combines with J gene TRBJ2-7; TRBD2 agrees at 11 bases. The junction had 10 bases not matched to a gene; V was cut back by 6 bases and J by 6 bases. There are 15 residues in the CDR3. CDR1 and CDR2 from the germline V gene are MNHEY and SMNVEV (reference sequence). CDR3: CASSELAGVFGEQYF. In nucleotides, the CDR3 is TGTGCCAGCAGCGAACTAGCGGGAGTTTTTGGCGAGCAGTACTTC.

The chain joins TRBV19 to TRBJ1-5; D call uncertain. The CDR3 runs to 15 residues. Trimming cost V 0 bases and J 9 bases, with 15 bases left between them. Germline V gene data show CDR1 as LNHDA and CDR2 as SQIVND (reference sequence). The CDR3 sequence: CASSIDLRAASPQHF. In DNA, the CDR3 is TGTGCCAGTAGTATAGATCTAAGAGCGGCGTCGCCCCAGCATTTT. The entire variable domain, with the rest obtained from reference TRBV19 and TRBJ1-5, is as follows: DGGITQSPKYLFRKEGQNVTLSCEQNLNHDAMYWYRQDPGQGLRLIYYSQIVNDFQKGDIAEGYSVSREKKESFPLTVTSAQKNPTAFYLCASSIDLRAASPQHFGDGTRLSIL.

This clone showed up just a few times. The chain's CDR3 is CASSLTANTGELFF. CDR3 bases: TGTGCCAGCTCTCTTACAGCGAACACCGGGGAGCTGTTTTTT. The chain combines TRBV18 with TRBJ2-2; D call uncertain. V shed 6 bases and J shed 0 bases, with 8 bases lying between them. The CDR3 extends over 14 amino acids. In germline, CDR1 is KGHSH, CDR2 LQKENI.

The chain employs TRBV11-2 and TRBJ1-1, with 7 bases aligning to TRBD1. This CDR3 is built from 16 residues. Germline CDR1 reads SGHAT; CDR2 reads FQNNGV. Trimming cost V 5 bases and J 5 bases; bases outside gene matches: 14. The CDR3 bases are TGTGCCAGCAGCCCCTGGGTCCAGGGGGTTGGGACTGAAGCTTTCTTT. Translation gives CASSPWVQGVGTEAFF.

This rearrangement joins TRBV7-7 to TRBJ2-2; 12 bases agree with TRBD2. Germline V lookup: CDR1 SSHAT, CDR2 FNYEAQ (reference sequence). The ends lost 1 base at V and 0 bases at J; junction bases unmatched: 0. This CDR3 is 17 amino acids long. DNA for the CDR3: TGTGCCAGCAGCTTAGGGACTAGCGGGGCGAACACCGGGGAGCTGTTTTTT. It is translated as CASSLGTSGANTGELFF.

V gene TRBV28 combines with J gene TRBJ1-5; no clear D. V lost 4 bases, J lost 0 bases, and 19 bases lay in between. The CDR3 is 18 amino acids. CDR1 and CDR2 (germline): MDHEN, SYDVKM. The CDR3 DNA reads as TGTGCCAGCAGTTGGTCGGCAGGATTGGGCACTAGCAATCAGCCCCAGCATTTT. Protein product: CASSWSAGLGTSNQPQHF.

This chain links TRBV27 with TRBJ1-6; D not certain. V lost 7 bases, J lost 8 bases, and 15 bases lay in between. From germline, CDR1 is MNHEY and CDR2 SMNVEV (reference sequence). This CDR3 is built from 14 residues. The CDR3 DNA is TGTGCCAGCATGGGAGTGTTGGACCATTCACCCCTCCACTTT. This encodes CASMGVLDHSPLHF.

V gene TRBV29-1 combines with J gene TRBJ2-7; maybe TRBD1 (5 bases). Germline V gene data show CDR1 as SQVTM and CDR2 as ANQGSEA. The CDR3 spans 11 residues. V gave up 6 bases and J gave up 4 bases, with 10 bases separating them. CDR3 region: CSVKKGYEQYF. DNA for the CDR3: TGCAGCGTGAAAAAGGGGTACGAGCAGTACTTC.

This chain connects TRBV30 to TRBJ2-6, with D maybe TRBD1 (5 bases). From germline, CDR1 is GTSNPN and CDR2 SVGIG (reference sequence). Deletions cut 5 bases from V and 4 bases from J, with 12 bases between. This CDR3 has 14 amino acids. CDR3 residues: CAWDQGSGANVLTF. CDR3 DNA: TGTGCCTGGGATCAGGGATCAGGGGCCAACGTCCTGACTTTC.